This is a list of T cell receptor beta chains from one sample in a study of blood T cell repertoires in COVID-19. The table came from immunoSEQ multiplex PCR; TCRdb's copy has only in-frame clones and leaves some out. The table shows about 140,000 clones, with over 75% occurring only once. Sequencing input: PBMCs or T cells enriched from blood (not recorded which). The receptors were sampled from a woman aged 50 to 60 who had recovered from COVID-19. CDR3s include the opening cysteine and the closing phenylalanine or tryptophan. Fields, in order: CDR3 length, J gene, D gene, clone size, V gene, CDR3 protein, CDR3 DNA. The D gene is left open where the match is weak. Not every row has a clone size; where given, it reads once, few, many or a size class.

CDR3 length: 14
J gene: TRBJ1-2
D gene: TRBD1
clone size: -
V gene: TRBV2
CDR3 protein: CASTGQGPFTGYTF
CDR3 DNA: TGTGCCAGCACCGGACAGGGGCCCTTCACGGGCTACACCTTC

CDR3 length: 15
J gene: TRBJ1-2
D gene: TRBD1
clone size: -
V gene: TRBV6-1
CDR3 protein: CASSELGQRDYGYTF
CDR3 DNA: TGTGCCAGCAGTGAACTGGGACAGCGGGACTATGGCTACACCTTC

CDR3 length: 16
J gene: TRBJ2-2
D gene: TRBD2
clone size: -
V gene: TRBV3-1/TRBV3-2
CDR3 protein: CASSITSGRSAGELFF
CDR3 DNA: TGTGCCAGCAGCATCACTAGCGGGAGGTCAGCCGGGGAGCTGTTTTTT

CDR3 length: 15
J gene: TRBJ2-1
D gene: TRBD2
clone size: -
V gene: TRBV11-2
CDR3 protein: CASSSWGGGQDEQFF
CDR3 DNA: TGTGCCAGCAGCTCATGGGGCGGGGGGCAGGATGAGCAGTTCTTC

CDR3 length: 17
J gene: TRBJ2-1
D gene: -
clone size: -
V gene: TRBV29-1
CDR3 protein: CSVEDPYSPAGNNEQFF
CDR3 DNA: TGCAGCGTTGAAGATCCATATTCGCCTGCGGGTAACAATGAGCAGTTCTTC

CDR3 length: 16
J gene: TRBJ2-1
D gene: TRBD1
clone size: -
V gene: TRBV19
CDR3 protein: CASSEYGTGGLNEQFF
CDR3 DNA: TGTGCCAGTAGCGAGTATGGGACAGGGGGCCTGAATGAGCAGTTCTTC

CDR3 length: 20
J gene: TRBJ2-3
D gene: -
clone size: -
V gene: TRBV4-2
CDR3 protein: CASSQIAGTGSGEGTDTQYF
CDR3 DNA: TGTGCCAGCAGCCAAATAGCCGGGACTGGAAGTGGGGAGGGCACAGATACGCAGTATTTT

CDR3 length: 14
J gene: TRBJ2-7
D gene: -
clone size: -
V gene: TRBV10-3
CDR3 protein: CAISEVNSPYEQYF
CDR3 DNA: TGTGCCATCAGTGAGGTTAATTCCCCCTACGAGCAGTACTTC

CDR3 length: 10
J gene: TRBJ1-2
D gene: -
clone size: -
V gene: TRBV6-5
CDR3 protein: CATRQVETTF
CDR3 DNA: TGTGCCACACGACAGGTGGAGACCACCTTC

CDR3 length: 15
J gene: TRBJ1-5
D gene: TRBD1
clone size: -
V gene: TRBV5-1
CDR3 protein: CASSIGTGERQPQHF
CDR3 DNA: TGCGCCAGCAGCATCGGGACAGGGGAAAGGCAGCCCCAGCATTTT

CDR3 length: 17
J gene: TRBJ2-6
D gene: TRBD1
clone size: many
V gene: TRBV20-1
CDR3 protein: CSASMGQGYSGANVLTF
CDR3 DNA: TGCAGTGCTAGTATGGGACAGGGGTACTCCGGGGCCAACGTCCTGACTTTC

CDR3 length: 16
J gene: TRBJ2-4
D gene: TRBD2
clone size: -
V gene: TRBV5-1
CDR3 protein: CASSLAASGGRDIQYF
CDR3 DNA: TGCGCCAGCAGCTTGGCGGCTAGCGGGGGCAGGGACATTCAGTACTTC

CDR3 length: 11
J gene: TRBJ1-6
D gene: -
clone size: -
V gene: TRBV28
CDR3 protein: CASSSEKPLHF
CDR3 DNA: TGTGCCAGCAGTTCAGAAAAACCCCTCCACTTT

CDR3 length: 14
J gene: TRBJ2-5
D gene: TRBD1
clone size: -
V gene: TRBV14
CDR3 protein: CASSQAGTGRTQYF
CDR3 DNA: TGTGCCAGCAGCCAAGCCGGGACAGGGCGGACCCAGTACTTC

CDR3 length: 14
J gene: TRBJ1-3
D gene: TRBD1
clone size: -
V gene: TRBV14
CDR3 protein: CASSQPRQGNTIYF
CDR3 DNA: TGTGCCAGCAGCCAGCCGCGACAGGGGAACACCATATATTTT

CDR3 length: 15
J gene: TRBJ1-1
D gene: -
clone size: few
V gene: TRBV5-4
CDR3 protein: CASSLAGTPNTEAFF
CDR3 DNA: TGTGCCAGCAGCTTGGCCGGGACACCCAACACTGAAGCTTTCTTT

CDR3 length: 14
J gene: TRBJ2-1
D gene: TRBD2
clone size: few
V gene: TRBV7-3
CDR3 protein: CASSPRGGWNEQFF
CDR3 DNA: TGTGCCAGCAGCCCACGGGGGGGTTGGAATGAGCAGTTCTTC

CDR3 length: 13
J gene: TRBJ2-5
D gene: -
clone size: -
V gene: TRBV29-1
CDR3 protein: CSAEGGFRETQYF
CDR3 DNA: TGCAGCGCCGAGGGGGGGTTCCGGGAGACCCAGTACTTC

CDR3 length: 13
J gene: TRBJ1-5
D gene: -
clone size: -
V gene: TRBV25-1
CDR3 protein: CASSEYGGQPQHF
CDR3 DNA: TGTGCCAGCAGTGAATACGGGGGTCAGCCCCAGCATTTT